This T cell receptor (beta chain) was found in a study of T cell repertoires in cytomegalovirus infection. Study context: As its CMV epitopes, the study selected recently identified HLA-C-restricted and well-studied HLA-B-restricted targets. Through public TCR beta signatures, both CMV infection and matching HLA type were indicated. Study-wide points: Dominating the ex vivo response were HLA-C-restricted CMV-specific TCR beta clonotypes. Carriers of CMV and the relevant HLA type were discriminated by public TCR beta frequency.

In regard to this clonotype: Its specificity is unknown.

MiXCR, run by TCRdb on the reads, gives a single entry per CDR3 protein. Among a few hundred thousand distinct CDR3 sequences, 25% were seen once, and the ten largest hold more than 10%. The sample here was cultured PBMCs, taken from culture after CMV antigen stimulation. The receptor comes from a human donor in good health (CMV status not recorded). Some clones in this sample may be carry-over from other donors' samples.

CDR3 residues: CASSYNPAYNEQFF. Written as DNA, the CDR3 is TGTGCCAGCAGTTACAACCCAGCCTACAATGAGCAGTTCTTC. The chain carries TRBV6-6 and TRBJ2-1; D unresolved. CDR1 and CDR2 (germline): MNHNY, SVGAGI (reference sequence). The CDR3 totals 14 residues. The V and J ends lost 2 bases and 2 bases respectively, with 7 bases between them.